These 16 T cell receptor beta chains were all obtained from the same sample, sequenced in a study of cytomegalovirus exposure and HLA in healthy donors (dated 2017 in TCRdb). The library was built by means of the immunoSEQ multiplex PCR assay. A mixture of 60 forward primers for TCR Vbeta segments and 13 reverse primers for TCR Jbeta segments was used in the multiplex PCR. TCRdb's version of the immuneACCESS table is confined to in-frame rearrangements and falls short of the full clone set. An unresolved V gene accounts for under half of the shortfall where checked; the remainder is of unknown origin. Counted in this sample were about 180,000 clones; roughly four fifths of them appeared once. The ten most abundant clones make up 2% to 2.5% of the sample. Sequencing input: PBMCs. The receptors come from a woman in her twenties or thirties in good health and CMV-seronegative.

The chain joins TRBV30 to TRBJ1-2; D is undetermined. Germline V gene lookup returns CDR1 GTSNPN and CDR2 SVGIG (reference sequence). The CDR3 length is 17 residues. Trimming removed 0 bases at V and 2 bases at J, with 19 bases between. CDR3 in DNA: TGTGCCTGGAGTGTAGCGGGGTTAGTAGAGAAAAACTATGGCTACACCTTC. Translated, it gives CAWSVAGLVEKNYGYTF.

This chain joins TRBV2 and TRBJ2-7; TRBD2 is a possible D gene (5 bases). This CDR3 region has 12 residues. V was clipped by 6 bases and J by 2 bases, with 8 bases between them. Per germline, CDR1 SNHLY and CDR2 FYNNEI. CDR3 sequence: CASRSGAYEQYF. The CDR3 DNA sequence: TGTGCCAGCAGATCCGGGGCCTACGAGCAGTACTTC.

The V and J genes are TRBV19 and TRBJ1-1; 9 positions agree with TRBD1. This CDR3 is 14 amino acids long. V lost 9 bases and J lost 2; bases outside the gene matches: 7. In germline, CDR1 is LNHDA, CDR2 SQIVND (reference sequence). This chain's CDR3 is CASRTGAFNTEAFF. In DNA, the CDR3 is TGTGCCAGCCGGACAGGGGCGTTTAACACTGAAGCTTTCTTT.

The chain is built from TRBV9 and TRBJ2-1; 7 positions match TRBD1. The CDR3 is made up of 15 amino acids. In germline, CDR1 is SGDLS, CDR2 YYNGEE. Trimming at V came to 4 bases and at J to 2 bases, leaving 6 bases not matched to a gene. The CDR3 region has the DNA TGTGCCAGCAGCACAACAGGGGAAACCTACAATGAGCAGTTCTTC. Its translation: CASSTTGETYNEQFF.

This clone was counted once. This rearrangement joins TRBV28 to TRBJ1-5, with D perhaps matching TRBD1 (5 bases). Trimming shortened V by 8 bases and J by 6 bases, and 14 bases separated the two germline ends. In germline, CDR1 is MDHEN, CDR2 SYDVKM. The CDR3 loop spans 13 amino acids. The DNA for the CDR3 is TGTGCCAGCGGACGACAGCAGCCTCAGCCCCAGCATTTT. This sequence encodes CASGRQQPQPQHF.

This clone occurred once. The DNA of the CDR3 is TGTGCCAGCAGCTTAAGGGCAGGGGGGAACACTGAAGCTTTCTTT. Amino acid sequence: CASSLRAGGNTEAFF. The rearrangement joins TRBV7-6 to TRBJ1-1; 7 bases agree with TRBD1. CDR3 length: 15 residues. Germline V lookup: CDR1 SGHVS, CDR2 FNYEAQ. J was trimmed by 1 base and V by 2 bases; bases with no gene match: 4.

This clone was counted a few times. V usage is TRBV10-3 and J usage is TRBJ2-1; 11 bases map to TRBD1. Germline V CDR1 and CDR2: ENHRY, SYGVKD. The trim removed 6 bases at V and 2 bases at J, leaving 9 bases unmatched. CDR3 size: 17 residues. CDR3 bases: TGTGCCATCAGCGAAGCACCGGGACAGGGGGCCTACAATGAGCAGTTCTTC. Amino acids: CAISEAPGQGAYNEQFF.

The genes are TRBV19 and TRBJ1-1, with D uncertain. Germline V CDR1 and CDR2: LNHDA, SQIVND (reference sequence). CDR3 size: 15 residues. Trimming removed 5 bases at V and 1 base at J, with 14 bases between. The CDR3 DNA sequence: TGTGCCAGTAGTCAAGCAGGAGCGGGGAACACTGAAGCTTTCTTT. This sequence encodes CASSQAGAGNTEAFF.

This clone turned up a few times. This CDR3 reads CASSFSPTGAYEQYF. The CDR3 DNA is TGTGCCAGCAGCTTCTCCCCGACAGGGGCCTACGAGCAGTACTTC. The chain uses TRBV5-5 and TRBJ2-7, with 8 positions matching TRBD1. The CDR3 has 15 residues. With 2 bases clipped from V and 2 bases from J, the junction kept 6 bases outside the gene matches. The V gene's germline CDR1 is SGHKS and CDR2 YYEKEE (reference sequence).

The chain links TRBV18 to TRBJ2-4; maybe TRBD1 (5 bases). CDR3 size: 15 residues. With 5 bases removed from V and 0 bases from J, the gap between germline ends came to 11 bases. Germline CDR1 KGHSH, CDR2 LQKENI. Here the CDR3 reads CASSSRQIAKNIQYF. The CDR3 DNA follows: TGTGCCAGCTCATCCCGACAGATAGCCAAAAACATTCAGTACTTC.

This chain connects TRBV4-1 to TRBJ2-7, with 11 bases fitting TRBD1. CDR1 is MGHRA, CDR2 YSYEKL, per germline. The V and J ends lost 1 base and 6 bases, in that order; junction bases with no gene match: 5. The CDR3 covers 15 residues. CDR3 DNA: TGCGCCAGCAGCCAAGTGGGACAGGGGGTGAGCGAGCAGTACTTC. Translating it yields CASSQVGQGVSEQYF.

This clone came up once. This rearrangement joins TRBV6-4 to TRBJ2-2, with D tentatively TRBD1 (6 bases). Germline values: CDR1 MRHNA, CDR2 SNTAGT. V gave up 6 bases and J gave up 8 bases, with 19 bases separating them. This CDR3 is built from 15 residues. For the CDR3, the DNA is TGTGCCAGCAGCGCCGGGACATCCGCCCTAGGGGAGCTGTTTTTT. Its protein is CASSAGTSALGELFF.

The V call is TRBV27, the J call TRBJ2-7; 7 nucleotides match TRBD2. The CDR3 spans 14 residues. V trimming: 2 bases; J trimming: 5 bases; junction bases outside the gene matches: 6. In germline, CDR1 is MNHEY, CDR2 SMNVEV (reference sequence). This chain's CDR3 is CASSLRLAAHEQYF. The CDR3 nucleotides read TGTGCCAGCAGTTTACGGCTAGCGGCCCACGAGCAGTACTTC.

This clone came up a few times. The J gene is TRBJ1-1, the V gene TRBV2; 7 bases align to TRBD1. With 6 bases clipped from V and 5 bases from J, the junction kept 9 bases outside the gene matches. The V gene's germline CDR1 is SNHLY and CDR2 FYNNEI. This CDR3 is 14 amino acids long. CDR3 nucleotide sequence: TGTGCCAGCAGGGGCCAGACAGGGAATACTGAAGCTTTCTTT. This encodes CASRGQTGNTEAFF.

Comments on this clone: The junction differs from germline at one of its ends, possibly a read error. The chain couples TRBV7-2 to TRBJ2-6; possible D gene TRBD1, 5 bases. CDR1 SGHTA and CDR2 FQGNSA come from the germline V gene. The CDR3 length is 15 residues. Here the CDR3 DNA reads TGTGCCAGCAGCTTCGGTAACTCTGGGGCCAACGGCCTGACTTTC. Its translation is CASSFGNSGANGLTF.

The chain joins TRBV25-1 to TRBJ2-3; TRBD2 might be the D (6 bases). The CDR3 sequence is 15 residues long. V was pared by 5 bases and J by 10 bases, with 22 bases between. In germline, CDR1 is MGHDK, CDR2 SYGVNS. The CDR3 coding sequence is TGTGCCAGCAGTAATCCACGGGACGGGGGTTACGCGCAGTATTTT. Residues: CASSNPRDGGYAQYF. Supplemented by reference TRBV25-1 and TRBJ2-3, the full variable domain reads EADIYQTPRYLVIGTGKKITLECSQTMGHDKMYWYQQDPGMELHLIHYSYGVNSTEKGDLSSESTVSRIRTEHFPLTLESARPSHTSQYLCASSNPRDGGYAQYFGPGTRLTVL.